These 32 T cell receptor beta chains came from one sample sequenced in a study of T-cell reconstitution after alpha-beta-depleted transplantation in children (dated by TCRdb to the mid-2010s). The sample's treatment or condition label, in plain terms: allogeneic hematopoietic cell transplantation with graft depleted of TCRalphabeta T cells and CD19 B cells. The library was produced with PCR. Instrument used: Illumina HiSeq 2500. TCR library preparation used molecular barcoding, with unique molecular identifiers applied to normalize quantification of the TCRbeta repertoire. In TCRdb, the public reads were trimmed at Q25 with fastp and aligned with MiXCR, with productive beta chains retained. Entries are consolidated by CDR3 protein sequence, retaining the most common genes and DNA. This sample has roughly 120,000 distinct CDR3 sequences in its table, and about a tenth of those were observed once. The top ten clonotypes cover 30% to 35% of the sample.

Sequenced here: PBMCs, sampled before TCRalphabeta/CD19-depleted stem cell transplant. The receptor set was obtained from a boy aged 2 to 10 with acute lymphoblastic leukemia, due to receive a stem cell transplant.

V and J are TRBV29-1 and TRBJ2-7, with D possibly matching TRBD2 (5 bases). The germline CDR1 and CDR2 sequences are SQVTM and ANQGSEA. The CDR3 has 18 amino acids. V was clipped by 0 bases and J by 3 bases, with 24 bases between them. This CDR3 reads CSVEDGPKWTFKNYEQYF. Here the CDR3 DNA reads TGCAGCGTTGAAGACGGGCCGAAGTGGACTTTTAAGAACTACGAGCAGTACTTC.

A word on this clonotype: Being one base from a much bigger clone, this may be a read error. The V gene is TRBV5-6, the J gene TRBJ2-3, with D possibly TRBD2 on 6 matching bases. Germline CDR1 is SGHDT and CDR2 is YYEEEE. The ends were cut back, 5 bases at V and 2 bases at J, with 18 bases in the middle. CDR3 length equals 16 residues. Here the CDR3 reads CASRVRTGGTTDTQYF. Written as DNA, the CDR3 is TGTGCCAGCAGAGTCCGGACTGGAGGGACCACAGATACGCAGTATTTT.

There are a few counts of this clonotype. J is TRBJ2-5 and V is TRBV28; no firm D call. In germline, CDR1 is MDHEN, CDR2 SYDVKM. This CDR3 has 13 amino acids. The V and J ends lost 5 bases and 5 bases respectively, with 12 bases between them. CDR3 amino acids: CASSPGDGETQYF. CDR3 DNA sequence: TGTGCCAGCAGTCCAGGTGATGGGGAGACCCAGTACTTC.

This clonotype occurred a few times. The V and J genes are TRBV20-1 and TRBJ1-2; D not resolved. The CDR3 consists of 11 residues. Trimming removed 0 bases at V and 8 bases at J, with 7 bases between. In germline, CDR1 is DFQATT, CDR2 SNEGSKA (reference sequence). This CDR3 reads CSAREGRGYTF. The CDR3 region has the DNA TGCAGTGCTAGAGAGGGAAGGGGCTACACCTTC.

V usage is TRBV5-1 and J usage is TRBJ1-1; TRBD1 is a possible D gene (6 bases). Deletions cut 3 bases from V and 3 bases from J, with 12 bases between. The germline CDR1 and CDR2 sequences are SGHRS and YFSETQ. The CDR3 has 14 amino acids. CDR3 nucleotide sequence: TGCGCCAGCAGCTACGGAGGACAGCACACTGAAGCTTTCTTT. Residues: CASSYGGQHTEAFF.

This clonotype has at least ten counts. The CDR3 bases are TGCGCCGCGAGCAGGGGGGAGGGCGGCACCGGGGAGCTGTTTTTT. Its translation is CAASRGEGGTGELFF. The rearrangement links TRBV4-1 to TRBJ2-2; D is perhaps TRBD1 or TRBD2 (7 bases each). The CDR3 spans 15 residues. V lost 11 bases to trimming and J lost 4 bases, with 20 bases between them. Germline CDR1 and CDR2: MGHRA and YSYEKL.

This clonotype appeared many times. This chain uses TRBV20-1 with TRBJ2-7; 12 bases map to TRBD2. Looked up from germline, CDR1 is DFQATT and CDR2 is SNEGSKA (reference sequence). Trimming at V came to 0 bases and at J to 3 bases, leaving 9 bases not matched to a gene. The CDR3 consists of 17 residues. The CDR3, as DNA: TGCAGTGCTAGAGATTTATCTAGCGGGAGGGGTCGCTACGAGCAGTACTTC. Translating it yields CSARDLSSGRGRYEQYF.

This clonotype was found a few times. The V call is TRBV5-1, the J call TRBJ2-3; 7 positions agree with TRBD2. Germline trimming cut 3 bases from V and 3 bases from J; bases unmatched to any gene: 4. In germline, CDR1 is SGHRS, CDR2 YFSETQ. The CDR3 loop spans 14 amino acids. CDR3 protein: CASSYERETDTQYF. The CDR3 DNA is TGCGCCAGCAGCTATGAGCGGGAAACAGATACGCAGTATTTT.

This rearrangement joins TRBV6-1 to TRBJ1-4, with D tentatively TRBD1 (5 bases). The germline gives CDR1 MNHNS, CDR2 SASEGT. The CDR3 runs 13 residues. V shed 5 bases and J shed 8 bases, with 12 bases lying between them. The CDR3 DNA reads TGTGCCAGCAGTCGACAGTTCCAGGAAAAACTGTTTTTT. Translated, it gives CASSRQFQEKLFF.

This clonotype appeared a few times. The rearrangement uses TRBV5-1 and TRBJ2-2; D might be TRBD1 (5 bases). The CDR3 contains 16 residues. CDR1 and CDR2 (germline): SGHRS, YFSETQ. The V gene lost 4 bases and the J gene lost 4 bases, with 17 bases spanning the gap. The CDR3 is CASSPKAGLGTGELFF. The CDR3 coding sequence is TGCGCCAGCAGCCCCAAGGCAGGGTTGGGCACCGGGGAGCTGTTTTTT.

Relative to its sample, this clonotype is medium-sized (0.01 to 0.1%). The J gene is TRBJ2-4, the V gene TRBV11-2; maybe TRBD1 (6 bases). Trimming stripped 6 bases from V and 0 bases from J, with 12 bases between. This CDR3 is built from 15 residues. The germline CDR1 and CDR2 sequences are SGHAT and FQNNGV. The CDR3, as DNA: TGTGCCAGCAGACTTGGGGGCGCAGCCAAAAACATTCAGTACTTC. Protein product: CASRLGGAAKNIQYF.

V usage is TRBV7-9 and J usage is TRBJ2-2; TRBD1 is a possible D gene (5 bases). This CDR3 comprises 13 residues. The germline V gene has CDR1 SEHNR and CDR2 FQNEAQ (reference sequence). The ends were cut back, 7 bases at V and 5 bases at J, with 11 bases in the middle. Here the CDR3 reads CASTATATGELFF. The DNA for the CDR3 is TGTGCCAGCACGGCGACAGCGACCGGGGAGCTGTTTTTT.

V is TRBV24-1 and J is TRBJ1-2; D is possibly TRBD1 (6 bases). Germline V gene data show CDR1 as KGHDR and CDR2 as SFDVKD. The CDR3 spans 15 residues. The germline V and J ends were trimmed by 3 bases and 4 bases, with 14 bases remaining between them. This chain's CDR3 is CATSDQAGVTYGYTF. The CDR3 DNA reads TGTGCCACCAGTGATCAGGCAGGGGTTACCTATGGCTACACCTTC.

This clonotype was detected many times. The chain carries TRBV28 and TRBJ2-1; the D gene is possibly TRBD1 (6 bases). V was cut by 3 bases and J by 2 bases, with 8 bases left in between. This CDR3 has 14 amino acids. The germline CDR1 and CDR2 sequences are MDHEN and SYDVKM. As DNA, the CDR3 is TGTGCCAGCAGTTTGACAGGCGCCTACAATGAGCAGTTCTTC. As protein: CASSLTGAYNEQFF.

This clonotype was seen at least ten times. The chain has TRBV20-1 and TRBJ2-7; TRBD2 agrees at 9 bases. The trim removed 2 bases at V and 6 bases at J, leaving 8 bases unmatched. Germline V lookup: CDR1 DFQATT, CDR2 SNEGSKA (reference sequence). The CDR3 contains 14 residues. CDR3 region: CSARIPAGGPEQYF. The CDR3, as DNA: TGCAGTGCTAGAATACCGGCGGGAGGGCCCGAGCAGTACTTC.

This clonotype has at least ten counts. J is TRBJ2-1 and V is TRBV5-6, with a possible D match to TRBD1 (6 bases). Trimming pared 0 bases from V and 9 bases from J, leaving 16 bases between. The V gene's germline CDR1 is SGHDT and CDR2 YYEEEE. This CDR3 is 15 amino acids long. CDR3 sequence (DNA): TGTGCCAGCAGCTTGGCCAGGGCAGGGGATAGTGAGCAGTTCTTC. As protein: CASSLARAGDSEQFF.

In this sample, this clonotype turned up a few times. V usage is TRBV29-1 and J usage is TRBJ2-1; 10 nucleotides agree with TRBD1. Germline V gives CDR1 SQVTM, CDR2 ANQGSEA. This CDR3 spans 13 amino acids. For the CDR3, the DNA is TGCAGGTCTCGGGGACAGGGGTACAATGAGCAGTTCTTC. The encoded protein is CRSRGQGYNEQFF.

This clonotype was counted a few times. The chain employs TRBV20-1 and TRBJ2-7; 9 nucleotides agree with TRBD2. The germline V gene encodes CDR1 DFQATT and CDR2 SNEGSKA (reference sequence). This CDR3 has 16 amino acids. V shed 0 bases and J 5 bases; nucleotides not matched to a gene: 11. CDR3 bases: TGCAGTGCTAGAGACGCCGATGGACTAGCGTACGACGAGCAGTACTTC. It codes for CSARDADGLAYDEQYF.

The J gene is TRBJ1-4, the V gene TRBV20-1; D is possibly TRBD1 (5 bases). The length of the CDR3 is 16 residues. V was shortened by 1 base and J by 7 bases, with 19 bases between the two germline ends. Per germline, CDR1 DFQATT and CDR2 SNEGSKA (reference sequence). The CDR3 is CSARGWGAGGGEKLFF. CDR3 nucleotides: TGCAGTGCTAGAGGTTGGGGCGCTGGGGGTGGTGAAAAACTGTTTTTT.

This clonotype was counted only a few times. This CDR3 is CASSVLSRTSNEQFF. The CDR3 DNA reads as TGTGCCAGCAGCGTATTATCCCGAACATCCAATGAGCAGTTCTTC. The chain joins TRBV9 to TRBJ2-1; D gene unclear. This CDR3 has 15 amino acids. Trimming pared 1 base from V and 6 bases from J, leaving 14 bases between. Germline CDR1 SGDLS, CDR2 YYNGEE.

This clonotype was detected only a few times. V is TRBV20-1 and J is TRBJ1-2; a weak D match, TRBD1 (5 bases). Germline lookup yields CDR1 DFQATT and CDR2 SNEGSKA (reference sequence). V lost 6 bases and J 8 bases, leaving 10 bases between the germline ends. The CDR3 spans 10 residues. CDR3 sequence reads: CSARWGGYTF. DNA of the CDR3: TGCAGTGCCCGCTGGGGGGGCTACACCTTC.

CDR3 amino acids: CASSSTRLAGRSREQYF. For the CDR3, the DNA is TGTGCCAGCAGTTCGACCCGACTAGCGGGTAGAAGCCGCGAGCAGTACTTC. V and J are TRBV28 and TRBJ2-7; TRBD2 matches 10 bases. The CDR3 has 17 amino acids. Germline CDR1 reads MDHEN; CDR2 reads SYDVKM. The trim removed 4 bases at V and 6 bases at J, leaving 15 bases unmatched. The complete variable domain, with remaining parts taken from reference TRBV28 and TRBJ2-7, reads DVKVTQSSRYLVKRTGEKVFLECVQDMDHENMFWYRQDPGLGLRLIYFSYDVKMKEKGDIPEGYSVSREKKERFSLILESASTNQTSMYLCASSSTRLAGRSREQYFGPGTRLTVT.

This CDR3 reads CASSDSGRSHEQYF. Here the CDR3 DNA reads TGTGCCAGCAGTGATAGCGGGAGGTCCCACGAGCAGTACTTC. The rearrangement uses TRBV2 and TRBJ2-7; TRBD2 matches at 10 bases. Germline V CDR1 and CDR2: SNHLY, FYNNEI. After removal of 3 bases from V and 5 bases from J, the junction contained 4 bases not matched to a gene. CDR3 size: 14 residues.

This clonotype occurred many times. The chain couples TRBV7-9 to TRBJ2-2; the D is unclear. The CDR3 has 17 residues. The germline V and J ends were trimmed by 6 bases and 2 bases, with 19 bases remaining between them. Germline loops: CDR1 SEHNR, CDR2 FQNEAQ (reference sequence). CDR3 bases: TGTGCCAGCAGTACTCGAGGCAGCCCGCTAAACACCGGGGAGCTGTTTTTT. This translates into CASSTRGSPLNTGELFF.

The J gene is TRBJ1-4, the V gene TRBV19; no clear D. The germline V gene encodes CDR1 LNHDA and CDR2 SQIVND (reference sequence). The CDR3 totals 15 residues. V dropped 6 bases and J dropped 5 bases, with 16 bases sitting between them. The CDR3 loop is CASSIRPGLNEKLFF. The CDR3 coding sequence is TGTGCCAGTAGCATAAGACCAGGATTGAATGAAAAACTGTTTTTT.

This clonotype was seen more than once but under ten times. The genes are TRBV7-2 and TRBJ2-7, with D uncertain. Trimming took 1 base from V and 4 from J, leaving 5 bases between them. This CDR3 is built from 12 residues. Looked up from germline, CDR1 is SGHTA and CDR2 is FQGNSA. The CDR3 reads CASSLVSYEQYF. In DNA, the CDR3 is TGTGCCAGCAGCTTAGTATCTTACGAGCAGTACTTC.

V and J are TRBV7-2 and TRBJ2-1, with unresolved D. Trimming stripped 3 bases from V and 8 bases from J, with 11 bases between. The CDR3 sequence is 13 residues long. From germline, CDR1 is SGHTA and CDR2 FQGNSA. CDR3 DNA: TGTGCCAGCAGCTTTCAGGCGTGGGATGAGCAGTTCTTC. Translation gives CASSFQAWDEQFF.

This clonotype occurred many times. The chain joins TRBV20-1 to TRBJ2-1, with 7 bases lining up with TRBD1. CDR1 and CDR2 from the germline V gene are DFQATT and SNEGSKA (reference sequence). The CDR3 length is 16 residues. J gave up 9 bases and V 1 base, and 15 bases lay outside the gene matches. The DNA for the CDR3 is TGCAGTGCTAGAGGCCTGGGACAGCCGCAACCAAGTGAGCAGTTCTTC. This codes for CSARGLGQPQPSEQFF.

CDR3 nucleotide sequence: TGCGCCAGCAGCACGAACTGGGACACGTCCTACGAGCAGTACTTC. This codes for CASSTNWDTSYEQYF. The chain is built from TRBV5-1 and TRBJ2-7, with D perhaps TRBD1 (6 bases). Trimming stripped 4 bases from V and 1 base from J, with 15 bases between. The CDR3 extends over 15 amino acids. Germline V gene sequence: CDR1 SGHRS, CDR2 YFSETQ.

As for this clonotype: At one boundary the junction diverges from the germline segment, which might be a read error. The V call is TRBV11-1, the J call TRBJ2-5; D gene ambiguous. Germline V lookup: CDR1 SGHAT, CDR2 FQDESV (reference sequence). The CDR3 runs 14 residues. The CDR3 spells CASSRYEDKEAQYF. The CDR3 DNA follows: TGTGCCAGCAGCCGCTATGAGGATAAAGAGGCCCAGTACTTC.

V gene TRBV14 combines with J gene TRBJ1-2; D call uncertain. V was shortened by 3 bases and J by 2 bases, with 4 bases between the two germline ends. Germline V lookup: CDR1 SGHDN, CDR2 FVKESK. The CDR3 length is 12 residues. The CDR3 spells CASSQGNYGYTF. The CDR3 DNA sequence: TGTGCCAGCAGCCAGGGAAACTATGGCTACACCTTC.

The chain recombines TRBV12-5 with TRBJ2-1; 9 bases fit TRBD1. Trimming took 6 bases from V and 5 from J; bases not matched to a gene: 8. Per the germline V gene, CDR1 is LGHNT and CDR2 is FRNRAP. The CDR3 has 15 residues. Here the CDR3 DNA reads TGTGCTAGTGGCCAGGGACAGGGCCTCGACAATGAGCAGTTCTTC. This translates into CASGQGQGLDNEQFF.